This is a list of T cell receptor beta chains from one sample in a study of shared clonotypes between healthy human individuals. Method: immunoSEQ multiplex PCR; TCRdb's copy keeps in-frame clones and lacks some. This table has roughly 1.4 million clones, about 98.5% appearing once. The sequencing input was naive CD4+ T cells sorted from blood. The receptors stem from a young man in good health. Each CDR3 is given with its conserved first and last residue. Each record gives: D gene, V gene, clone size, J gene, CDR3 DNA, CDR3 protein. D genes are given only for firm matches. The listing skips clone size in some rows; elsewhere it reads once, few, many or a size class.

d_gene: TRBD2
v_gene: TRBV14
abundance: NA
j_gene: TRBJ2-2
CDR3nt: TGTGCCAGCAGCCAAGCCACTAGCGGGAGGTTCACCGGGGAGCTGTTTTTT
CDR3aa: CASSQATSGRFTGELFF

d_gene: NA
v_gene: TRBV14
abundance: NA
j_gene: TRBJ2-7
CDR3nt: TGTGCCAGCAGCCGCAACGGACCGGGCGAGCAGTACTTC
CDR3aa: CASSRNGPGEQYF

d_gene: TRBD2
v_gene: TRBV18
abundance: NA
j_gene: TRBJ2-7
CDR3nt: TGTGCCAGCAAGACTAGCGGGAGCCTGTACGAGCAGTACTTC
CDR3aa: CASKTSGSLYEQYF

d_gene: TRBD1
v_gene: TRBV6-6
abundance: NA
j_gene: TRBJ1-2
CDR3nt: TGTGCCAGCAGTTTCATACCGGGACAGGGTGCCCTCGGCTACACCTTC
CDR3aa: CASSFIPGQGALGYTF

d_gene: NA
v_gene: TRBV27
abundance: NA
j_gene: TRBJ1-5
CDR3nt: TGTGCCAGCAGTTTATCGGGAGGGGGTGGCAATCAGCCCCAGCATTTT
CDR3aa: CASSLSGGGGNQPQHF

d_gene: NA
v_gene: TRBV5-1
abundance: NA
j_gene: TRBJ2-7
CDR3nt: TGCGCCAGCGGCAAAAGTGGGGGAATGAGGGAGCAGTACTTC
CDR3aa: CASGKSGGMREQYF

d_gene: NA
v_gene: TRBV25-1
abundance: NA
j_gene: TRBJ2-7
CDR3nt: TGTGCCAGCAGTGAAGGGCCAGGGTCCCCCTACGAGCAGTACTTC
CDR3aa: CASSEGPGSPYEQYF

d_gene: TRBD1
v_gene: TRBV18
abundance: NA
j_gene: TRBJ1-4
CDR3nt: TGTGCCAGCTCACTGGGGACAGGAAATGAAAAACTGTTTTTT
CDR3aa: CASSLGTGNEKLFF

d_gene: NA
v_gene: TRBV6-1
abundance: NA
j_gene: TRBJ2-7
CDR3nt: TGTGCCAGCAGCTCACATAGAAACTCCTACGAGCAGTACTTC
CDR3aa: CASSSHRNSYEQYF

d_gene: NA
v_gene: TRBV10-3
abundance: NA
j_gene: TRBJ1-5
CDR3nt: TGTGCCATCAGTGAGTTTCCTCCCATGCGCAATCAGCCCCAGCATTTT
CDR3aa: CAISEFPPMRNQPQHF

d_gene: TRBD1
v_gene: TRBV5-4
abundance: once
j_gene: TRBJ1-4
CDR3nt: TGTGCCAGCAGCTCTGCCAAGGAGGGGGCGAGGGTTGGCAAGGAAAAACTGTTTTTT
CDR3aa: CASSSAKEGARVGKEKLFF

d_gene: NA
v_gene: TRBV9
abundance: NA
j_gene: TRBJ1-2
CDR3nt: TGTGCCAGCAGCCCGCGGACTGTTTGGTATGGCTACACCTTC
CDR3aa: CASSPRTVWYGYTF

d_gene: NA
v_gene: TRBV19
abundance: NA
j_gene: TRBJ1-5
CDR3nt: TGTGCCAGTAAAATCACGGGGAGTCAGCCCCAGCATTTT
CDR3aa: CASKITGSQPQHF

d_gene: TRBD2
v_gene: TRBV7-8
abundance: NA
j_gene: TRBJ2-7
CDR3nt: TGTGCCAGCAGCCCCCGGACTAGCGGGGATGGGGGCGAGCAGTACTTC
CDR3aa: CASSPRTSGDGGEQYF

d_gene: NA
v_gene: TRBV5-1
abundance: NA
j_gene: TRBJ2-1
CDR3nt: TGCGCCAGCAGCTTGGTAGGCTACAATGAGCAGTTCTTC
CDR3aa: CASSLVGYNEQFF

d_gene: NA
v_gene: TRBV7-9
abundance: NA
j_gene: TRBJ2-1
CDR3nt: TGTGCCAGCAGCGCCTTAGGGGCCCCTTACAATGAGCAGTTCTTC
CDR3aa: CASSALGAPYNEQFF

d_gene: NA
v_gene: TRBV18
abundance: NA
j_gene: TRBJ2-3
CDR3nt: TGTGCCAGCTCAGCACTCAGGGGTTTAGATACGCAGTATTTT
CDR3aa: CASSALRGLDTQYF

d_gene: NA
v_gene: TRBV14
abundance: NA
j_gene: TRBJ2-6
CDR3nt: TGTGCCAGCAAGTCCAGCGCTGGGGCCAACGTCCTGACTTTC
CDR3aa: CASKSSAGANVLTF

d_gene: NA
v_gene: TRBV19
abundance: NA
j_gene: TRBJ2-6
CDR3nt: TGTGCCAGTAGGACAGTTGGGGCCAACGTCCTGACTTTC
CDR3aa: CASRTVGANVLTF

d_gene: TRBD2
v_gene: TRBV5-4
abundance: NA
j_gene: TRBJ2-1
CDR3nt: TGTGCCAGCAGCATCGGGACTAGTCGTGAAAATGAGCAGTTCTTC
CDR3aa: CASSIGTSRENEQFF

d_gene: NA
v_gene: TRBV18
abundance: NA
j_gene: TRBJ1-1
CDR3nt: TGTGCCAGCTCACCATTTAATCTTCCGAGAAACACTGAAGCTTTCTTT
CDR3aa: CASSPFNLPRNTEAFF

d_gene: NA
v_gene: TRBV10-3
abundance: NA
j_gene: TRBJ2-1
CDR3nt: TGTGCCATCAGTGCTGTAGCGGTCTACAATGAGCAGTTCTTC
CDR3aa: CAISAVAVYNEQFF

d_gene: TRBD1
v_gene: TRBV5-6
abundance: once
j_gene: TRBJ2-2
CDR3nt: TGTGCCAGCAGTCCCAGGGACAGAACCACCGGGGAGCTGTTTTTT
CDR3aa: CASSPRDRTTGELFF

d_gene: TRBD2
v_gene: TRBV6-6
abundance: NA
j_gene: TRBJ2-7
CDR3nt: TGTGCCAGCAGGGGACTAGCGGAAAACTCCTACGAGCAGTACTTC
CDR3aa: CASRGLAENSYEQYF

d_gene: TRBD2
v_gene: TRBV5-4
abundance: NA
j_gene: TRBJ2-3
CDR3nt: TGTGCCAGCAGCTCAGGACTAGACACAGATACGCAGTATTTT
CDR3aa: CASSSGLDTDTQYF

d_gene: NA
v_gene: TRBV29-1
abundance: once
j_gene: TRBJ2-2
CDR3nt: TGCAGCGCCTCTCGCAGGGGAAGTTGGGCCGGGGAGCTGTTTTTT
CDR3aa: CSASRRGSWAGELFF

d_gene: NA
v_gene: TRBV28
abundance: NA
j_gene: TRBJ1-5
CDR3nt: TGTGCCAGCAGCCCTAGTAGGAGCAATCAGCCCCAGCATTTT
CDR3aa: CASSPSRSNQPQHF

d_gene: NA
v_gene: TRBV6-5
abundance: NA
j_gene: TRBJ2-3
CDR3nt: TGTGCCAGCAGTTACGAGTCCTCGATTAGGGTGGATACGCAGTATTTT
CDR3aa: CASSYESSIRVDTQYF

d_gene: TRBD1
v_gene: TRBV27
abundance: once
j_gene: TRBJ1-5
CDR3nt: TGTGCCAGCAGTTTATGGGCCCATGGACAGGGGGCAGATCAGCCCCAGCATTTT
CDR3aa: CASSLWAHGQGADQPQHF

d_gene: NA
v_gene: TRBV5-1
abundance: NA
j_gene: TRBJ1-3
CDR3nt: TGCGCCAGCAGCTTACAGCCGAGCTCTGGAAACACCATATATTTT
CDR3aa: CASSLQPSSGNTIYF

d_gene: TRBD1
v_gene: TRBV18
abundance: NA
j_gene: TRBJ1-5
CDR3nt: TGTGCCAGCTCACCGGGACAGGGGTGGCAGCCCCAGCATTTT
CDR3aa: CASSPGQGWQPQHF

d_gene: NA
v_gene: TRBV7-6
abundance: NA
j_gene: TRBJ2-5
CDR3nt: TGTGCCAGCAGCTTAGGAGTTCAGAGCGAGACCCAGTACTTC
CDR3aa: CASSLGVQSETQYF

d_gene: NA
v_gene: TRBV7-9
abundance: NA
j_gene: TRBJ1-1
CDR3nt: TGTGCCAGCAGCTTAGGCGGCGACGATAGGGCTTTCTTT
CDR3aa: CASSLGGDDRAFF

d_gene: NA
v_gene: TRBV5-4
abundance: NA
j_gene: TRBJ1-1
CDR3nt: TGTGCCAGCAGCTTGGTAAACACTGAAGCTTTCTTT
CDR3aa: CASSLVNTEAFF

d_gene: NA
v_gene: TRBV7-8
abundance: NA
j_gene: TRBJ1-2
CDR3nt: TGTGCCAGCAGCTTAAAACAGCAAGCTAACTATGGCTACACCTTC
CDR3aa: CASSLKQQANYGYTF

d_gene: NA
v_gene: TRBV5-1
abundance: NA
j_gene: TRBJ2-7
CDR3nt: TGCGCCAGCAGCTTGAGTTCCCTCGGCGAGCAGTACTTC
CDR3aa: CASSLSSLGEQYF

d_gene: NA
v_gene: TRBV29-1
abundance: once
j_gene: TRBJ2-5
CDR3nt: TGCAGCCACAAGGGCCGACAACAAGAGACCCAGTACTTC
CDR3aa: CSHKGRQQETQYF

d_gene: NA
v_gene: TRBV10-3
abundance: NA
j_gene: TRBJ1-4
CDR3nt: TGTGCCATCAGTGACCCGAAGGCAACTAATGAAAAACTGTTTTTT
CDR3aa: CAISDPKATNEKLFF

d_gene: TRBD2
v_gene: TRBV10-3
abundance: NA
j_gene: TRBJ2-2
CDR3nt: TGTGCCATCAGTGGGGGACTAGCGGAATTGACCGGGGAGCTGTTTTTT
CDR3aa: CAISGGLAELTGELFF

d_gene: NA
v_gene: TRBV18
abundance: NA
j_gene: TRBJ1-3
CDR3nt: TGTGCCAGCTCACCACAGGGATCGGTCTCTGGAAACACCATATATTTT
CDR3aa: CASSPQGSVSGNTIYF

d_gene: TRBD2
v_gene: TRBV28
abundance: NA
j_gene: TRBJ2-2
CDR3nt: TGTGCCAGCAGTTTAATAAGCGGGACGAACACCGGGGAGCTGTTTTTT
CDR3aa: CASSLISGTNTGELFF

d_gene: NA
v_gene: TRBV27
abundance: NA
j_gene: TRBJ2-5
CDR3nt: TGTGCCAGCAGTTTACGACAGGACCCTAAAGAGACCCAGTACTTC
CDR3aa: CASSLRQDPKETQYF

d_gene: NA
v_gene: TRBV2
abundance: NA
j_gene: TRBJ2-1
CDR3nt: TGTGCCAGCAGTGGACCGTCGGGGCGGTTAAGCTCCTACAATGAGCAGTTCTTC
CDR3aa: CASSGPSGRLSSYNEQFF

d_gene: NA
v_gene: TRBV6-5
abundance: NA
j_gene: TRBJ1-5
CDR3nt: TGTGCCAGCAAACCAACGGGAGGGCCCCAGCATTTT
CDR3aa: CASKPTGGPQHF

d_gene: TRBD1
v_gene: TRBV6-5
abundance: NA
j_gene: TRBJ1-1
CDR3nt: TGTGCCAGCAGTCAATCAACAGGGGTCACTGAAGCTTTCTTT
CDR3aa: CASSQSTGVTEAFF

d_gene: NA
v_gene: TRBV18
abundance: NA
j_gene: TRBJ2-1
CDR3nt: TGTGCCAGCTCAGAGCGGCCTAGCTCCTACAATGAGCAGTTCTTC
CDR3aa: CASSERPSSYNEQFF

d_gene: TRBD1
v_gene: TRBV5-1
abundance: NA
j_gene: TRBJ2-7
CDR3nt: TGCGCCAGCAGCTTAGGACAGGGGGACTACGAGCAGTACTTC
CDR3aa: CASSLGQGDYEQYF

d_gene: NA
v_gene: TRBV29-1
abundance: NA
j_gene: TRBJ2-1
CDR3nt: TGCAGCGTTGAGCGGGTTAATGAGCAGTTCTTC
CDR3aa: CSVERVNEQFF

d_gene: NA
v_gene: TRBV7-2
abundance: NA
j_gene: TRBJ2-1
CDR3nt: TGTGCCAGCAGCTTAAATTTAGCCACGGCCCCCAATGAGCAGTTCTTC
CDR3aa: CASSLNLATAPNEQFF